Sequencing of this TCR beta chain was carried out in a study of T cell changes during pregnancy in multiple sclerosis. TCRdb's copy holds only in-frame clones and misses some; the assay was immunoSEQ multiplex PCR. The table includes roughly 39,000 clones, approximately 91% detected once. Trimming cost V 5 bases and J 4 bases, with 13 bases left between them. The CDR3 sequence is 14 residues long. The germline gives CDR1 LNHNV, CDR2 YYDKDF (reference sequence). The sequenced sample was PBMCs (not recorded whether the cells were cultured). The receptor's source is a female donor with multiple sclerosis, enrolled in a pregnancy study. The V and J genes are TRBV15 and TRBJ2-3, with D possibly being TRBD2 (6 bases). In nucleotides, the CDR3 is TGTGCCACCAGCCGGGGGAGTGGGGCAGATACGCAGTATTTT. Translated, it gives CATSRGSGADTQYF.